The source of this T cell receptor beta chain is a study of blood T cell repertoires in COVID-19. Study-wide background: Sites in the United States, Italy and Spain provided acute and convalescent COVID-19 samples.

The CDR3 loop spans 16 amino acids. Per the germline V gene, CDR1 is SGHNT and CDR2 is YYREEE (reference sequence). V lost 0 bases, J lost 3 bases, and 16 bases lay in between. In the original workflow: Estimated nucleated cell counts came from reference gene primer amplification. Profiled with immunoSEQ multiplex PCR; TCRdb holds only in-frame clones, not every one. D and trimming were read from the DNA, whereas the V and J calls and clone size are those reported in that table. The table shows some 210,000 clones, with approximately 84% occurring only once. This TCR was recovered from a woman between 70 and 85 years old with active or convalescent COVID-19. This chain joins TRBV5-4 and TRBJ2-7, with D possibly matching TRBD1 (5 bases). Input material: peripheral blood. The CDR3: CASSLAGLGAGYEQYF. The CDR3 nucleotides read TGTGCCAGCAGCTTGGCCGGGCTAGGGGCCGGCTACGAGCAGTACTTC. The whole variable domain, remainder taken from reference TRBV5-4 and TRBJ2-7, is ETGVTQSPTHLIKTRGQQVTLRCSSQSGHNTVSWYQQALGQGPQFIFQYYREEENGRGNFPPRFSGLQFPNYSSELNVNALELDDSALYLCASSLAGLGAGYEQYFGPGTRLTVT.